Listed below are T cell receptor beta chains from one sample, sequenced in a study of T cell responses to AZD1222 COVID-19 vaccine. Produced via immunoSEQ multiplex PCR; TCRdb's table is partial and in-frame only. The repertoire holds around 120,000 clones, with around 88% as singletons. This material consisted of peripheral blood, taken on day 0 of AZD1222 vaccination. The receptor set was obtained from an adult in good health. The CDR3 runs from the conserved cysteine through the conserved F or W. The D gene is left open where the match is weak. Only some rows state a clone size, as once, few, many or a class for expanded clones.

j_call | d_call | v_call | cdr3_length | clone_size | cdr3_nt | cdr3_aa
TRBJ1-4 | . | TRBV3-1/TRBV3-2 | 14 | . | TGTGCCACTCAGTCCAGGGATAGAGGTGAAAAACTGTTTTTT | CATQSRDRGEKLFF
TRBJ2-1 | TRBD2 | TRBV24-1 | 13 | . | TGTGCCACCAGTGTGGACGGGAGGGGGGGGCAGTTCTTC | CATSVDGRGGQFF
TRBJ2-7 | . | TRBV5-4 | 15 | . | TGTGCCAGCAGCTTCGGAGAGCGGATTTCCTACGAGCAGTACTTC | CASSFGERISYEQYF
TRBJ1-5 | . | TRBV7-3 | 13 | . | TGTGCCAGCAGCTTAACAGGGGACCAGCCCCAGCATTTT | CASSLTGDQPQHF
TRBJ2-7 | . | TRBV5-1 | 15 | . | TGCGCCAGCAGGTGGGACCCGGAGCGGTCCTACGAGCAGTACTTC | CASRWDPERSYEQYF
TRBJ2-2 | . | TRBV9 | 12 | . | TGTGCCAGCAGCTCATTTCCCGGGGAGCTGTTTTTT | CASSSFPGELFF
TRBJ2-1 | . | TRBV6-5 | 15 | once | TGTGCCAGCAGACGAAGCCTTATACCCCCAAATGAGCAGTTCTTC | CASRRSLIPPNEQFF
TRBJ1-1 | TRBD1 | TRBV18 | 15 | . | TGTGCCAGCTCACCCGGGGACAGGGGACTGACTGAAGCTTTCTTT | CASSPGDRGLTEAFF
TRBJ2-7 | . | TRBV5-6 | 15 | . | TGTGCCAGCAGCTTGTCCGGCAGGGAAGTCCACGAGCAGTACTTC | CASSLSGREVHEQYF
TRBJ1-2 | . | TRBV7-9 | 15 | . | TGTGCCAGCAGCTTAGGGGGGAACTTTAACTATGGCTACACCTTC | CASSLGGNFNYGYTF
TRBJ2-5 | . | TRBV6-5 | 13 | . | TGTGCCAGCAGTTACACCTCTCAAGAGACCCAGTACTTC | CASSYTSQETQYF
TRBJ1-2 | . | TRBV4-2 | 15 | . | TGTGCCAGCAGCCAAAGGGGGACAAGGAACTATGGCTACACCTTC | CASSQRGTRNYGYTF
TRBJ1-4 | . | TRBV15 | 15 | . | TGTGCCACCAGCAGAGATCAAGGGTTCGGTGAAAAACTGTTTTTT | CATSRDQGFGEKLFF
TRBJ1-1 | TRBD1 | TRBV5-1 | 13 | . | TGCGCCAGCCGGGACAGGGCGAACACTGAAGCTTTCTTT | CASRDRANTEAFF
TRBJ1-2 | TRBD1 | TRBV4-3 | 15 | . | TGCGCCAGCAGCCAAGTGGGACAGGGTCTAAGTGGCTACACCTTC | CASSQVGQGLSGYTF
TRBJ2-5 | . | TRBV18 | 14 | . | TGTGCCAGCTCACCACCCGGTAGAAAAGAGACCCAGTACTTC | CASSPPGRKETQYF
TRBJ1-4 | . | TRBV21-1 | 18 | . | TGTGCCAGCAGCAACCAGACAGGGTCCCCTACAACTAATGAAAAACTGTTTTTT | CASSNQTGSPTTNEKLFF
TRBJ2-7 | . | TRBV4-2 | 13 | . | TGTGCCAGCAGCCCGGACTGGTCCTACGAGCAGTACTTC | CASSPDWSYEQYF
TRBJ2-7 | . | TRBV5-5 | 16 | . | TGTGCCAGCAGCTTGGCACCGGGAGACCCCCAGTACGAGCAGTACTTC | CASSLAPGDPQYEQYF
TRBJ1-3 | . | TRBV6-2/TRBV6-3 | 16 | . | TGTGCCAGCAGTCGAGTAGAAGGGCGTCTCGGAAACACCATATATTTT | CASSRVEGRLGNTIYF
TRBJ1-6 | . | TRBV4-2 | 18 | . | TGTGCCAGCAGCCAAGAGGGGTCAGCGGGTAAAGTGGGAGTGCCCCTCCACTTT | CASSQEGSAGKVGVPLHF
TRBJ1-1 | . | TRBV9 | 15 | . | TGTGCCAGCAGCCCCCGGTTGGAGGGGAACACTGAAGCTTTCTTT | CASSPRLEGNTEAFF
TRBJ2-7 | . | TRBV7-9 | 15 | . | TGTGCCAGCAGCCGCCGCCCCACAGGGTCCTACGAGCAGTACTTC | CASSRRPTGSYEQYF
TRBJ1-1 | . | TRBV6-2/TRBV6-3 | 14 | . | TGTGCCAGCAGTTACGGGGGGACGAACACTGAAGCTTTCTTT | CASSYGGTNTEAFF
TRBJ2-2 | . | TRBV24-1 | 12 | few | TGTGCCACTGGACCGAACACCGGGGAGCTGTTTTTT | CATGPNTGELFF
TRBJ1-6 | . | TRBV2 | 15 | . | TGTGCCAGCAGTGTCCGGGGGGACAATAATTCACCCCTCCACTTT | CASSVRGDNNSPLHF
TRBJ2-7 | . | TRBV5-1 | 16 | . | TGCGCCAGCAGCTTCTCAACAGGCGGAGGCCACTACGAGCAGTACTTC | CASSFSTGGGHYEQYF
TRBJ2-7 | TRBD1 | TRBV5-1 | 15 | . | TGCGCCAGCAGCTTGGTAAGCCAGGGGGCCTACGAGCAGTACTTC | CASSLVSQGAYEQYF
TRBJ1-2 | TRBD1 | TRBV5-1 | 16 | . | TGCGCCAGCAAACCGGGACAGGGGGCACCAAGGGCTGGCTACACCTTC | CASKPGQGAPRAGYTF
TRBJ2-7 | . | TRBV7-2 | 14 | few | TGTGCCAGCAGCTTAGGTTTAAGGTCCTACGAGCAGTACTTC | CASSLGLRSYEQYF
TRBJ1-3 | . | TRBV7-8 | 16 | . | TGTGCCAGCTTTCGGGACCGCCCGCCTTTTATGGGCACCATATATTTT | CASFRDRPPFMGTIYF
TRBJ1-1 | . | TRBV7-2 | 14 | . | TGTGCCAGCAGCTTATCGACGGGGAACACTGAAGCTTTCTTT | CASSLSTGNTEAFF
TRBJ2-1 | . | TRBV12-3/TRBV12-4 | 13 | . | TGTGCCAGCAGGGGGGCAGACTACAATGAGCAGTTCTTC | CASRGADYNEQFF
TRBJ1-2 | . | TRBV6-6 | 16 | . | TGTGCCAGCAGTCGACATGACGAGAGTGTTCTATGGGGCTACACCTTC | CASSRHDESVLWGYTF
TRBJ2-4 | . | TRBV7-8 | 17 | . | TGTGCCAGCAGCGCCCGCCCTACCGTCCTAGCCAAAAACATTCAGTACTTC | CASSARPTVLAKNIQYF
TRBJ2-1 | TRBD1 | TRBV5-1 | 14 | once | TGCGCCAGCAGCTTAGGGACAGGGGGCAATGAGCAGTTCTTC | CASSLGTGGNEQFF
TRBJ1-1 | . | TRBV18 | 15 | once | TGTGCCAGCTCACCACTAGGGCAGGTGGACACTGAAGCTTTCTTT | CASSPLGQVDTEAFF
TRBJ2-2 | . | TRBV4-3 | 18 | . | TGCGCCAGCAGCCAAGAACCGGGACACCTGTCGAACACCGGGGAGCTGTTTTTT | CASSQEPGHLSNTGELFF
TRBJ2-1 | . | TRBV18 | 15 | . | TGTGCCAGCTCACCACCCGGGACACCCAACAATGAGCAGTTCTTC | CASSPPGTPNNEQFF
TRBJ1-5 | . | TRBV6-5 | 13 | . | TGTGCCAGCAGCCCCTACCGGGATCAGCCCCAGCATTTT | CASSPYRDQPQHF
TRBJ2-7 | . | TRBV12-5 | 13 | . | TGTGCTAGTGGTTTGGGCGACCTAGGGCGCAGACACTTC | CASGLGDLGRRHF
TRBJ2-3 | . | TRBV10-2 | 13 | . | TGCGCCAGCTTGCGGACTTTCACAGATACGCAGTATTTT | CASLRTFTDTQYF
TRBJ2-2 | . | TRBV6-2/TRBV6-3 | 15 | . | TGTGCCAGCAGTTACTCGGTACCGAACACCGGGGAGCTGTTTTTT | CASSYSVPNTGELFF
TRBJ1-2 | . | TRBV7-9 | 13 | few | TGTGCCAGCAGCTTAGGGGGCAGTCATGGCTACACCTTC | CASSLGGSHGYTF
TRBJ1-4 | TRBD1 | TRBV6-5 | 15 | . | TGTGCCAGCCAGTCGGCAGGGACAGGGAGGGAAAAACTGTTTTTT | CASQSAGTGREKLFF
TRBJ2-3 | TRBD1 | TRBV5-1 | 15 | . | TGCGCCAGCAGGTCCGGACAGGGGAGCACAGATACGCAGTATTTT | CASRSGQGSTDTQYF
TRBJ1-2 | . | TRBV6-2/TRBV6-3 | 14 | . | TGTGCCAGCAGTTACGCTGGGACCTTGTATGGCTACACCTTC | CASSYAGTLYGYTF
TRBJ1-2 | . | TRBV30 | 13 | . | TGTGCCTGGAGTGTATACGGATCGGGTGGCTACACCTTC | CAWSVYGSGGYTF
TRBJ2-7 | TRBD1 | TRBV9 | 13 | . | TGTGCCAGCAGCGTATCGGGACAGTACGAGCAGTACTTC | CASSVSGQYEQYF
TRBJ1-3 | . | TRBV9 | 16 | . | TGTGCCAGCAGCGTAGAGCCCTCTACCTCTGGAAACACCATATATTTT | CASSVEPSTSGNTIYF
TRBJ2-7 | . | TRBV10-3 | 11 | few | TGTGCCATCAGCGACTATCAAGAGCAGTACTTC | CAISDYQEQYF
TRBJ2-5 | . | TRBV5-1 | 12 | . | TGCGCCAGCAGCTTGGGACAAGAGACCCAGTACTTC | CASSLGQETQYF
TRBJ2-7 | . | TRBV20-1 | 14 | . | TGCAGTGCTAGTGAGGCGGGGTTCTCCTACGAGCAGTACTTC | CSASEAGFSYEQYF
TRBJ1-2 | TRBD1 | TRBV27 | 16 | . | TGTGCCAGCACCCCGGGACAGGGGGCTAACTATTATGGCTACACCTTC | CASTPGQGANYYGYTF
TRBJ1-1 | TRBD1 | TRBV6-5 | 15 | once | TGTGCCAGCAGTCGAACGCAGGGGGCGAACACTGAAGCTTTCTTT | CASSRTQGANTEAFF
TRBJ1-2 | . | TRBV24-1 | 11 | once | TGTGCCACCAGTCGGGGGTATGGCTACACCTTC | CATSRGYGYTF
TRBJ1-2 | . | TRBV6-2/TRBV6-3 | 14 | . | TGTGCCAGCAGTTACTCTGGACAGCCCTCGGGCTACACCTTC | CASSYSGQPSGYTF